The clone carrying this T cell receptor (beta chain) showed up just a few times. Antigen unknown. This record belongs to a study of T-cell reconstitution after alpha-beta-depleted transplantation in children. General study findings and limits: Several hundred expanded graft clones reportedly were the source of alpha-beta T cells about two months after transplant. At the one-year point after transplant, T-cell counts and TCRbeta diversity were found to come mostly from T cells that had been newly produced. Certain patients had high TCRbeta diversity at day 60, and it came from recipient T cells and thymic progenitors that survived.

Unique molecular identifiers tagged the TCRbeta library. One entry per CDR3 protein results from TCRdb running MiXCR on the PCR reads. The data show about 600,000 distinct CDR3 sequences, with 10% to 15% seen just once and roughly 2.3% held by the top ten. Trimming removed 2 bases from V and 6 bases from J, with 12 bases in between. The length of the CDR3 is 14 residues. CDR1 and CDR2 from the germline V gene are SGHTA and FQGTGA. The chain joins TRBV7-3 to TRBJ2-3; D gene uncertain. This material consisted of PBMCs, mostly from graft donor cells, taken 360 days after TCRalphabeta/CD19-depleted stem cell transplant. This clonotype originated in a male patient under 18 who had a stem cell transplant for acute myeloid leukemia, so the T cells may come from the graft donor. CDR3: CASSLLGRVDTQYF. The CDR3 DNA reads as TGTGCCAGCAGCTTACTTGGTAGGGTCGATACGCAGTATTTT.